This T cell receptor beta chain was sequenced for a study of blood T cell repertoires in COVID-19. The overall study: PBMCs, B-cell-depleted T cells, or T cells were the source of the cDNA or gDNA that made up the material.

Germline-derived CDR1 and CDR2 are SGHDN and FVKESK. This CDR3 contains 16 residues. V dropped 0 bases and J dropped 2; count of bases not matched to a gene: 7. Repertoires were generated with immunoSEQ multiplex PCR, while TCRdb's copy carries only in-frame clones and drops some. This repertoire shows some 60,000 clones, 65% to 90% found once; its top ten account for roughly 10%. Sequencing was done on a sample of peripheral blood. V is TRBV14 and J is TRBJ2-7; 7 bases are shared with TRBD2. This receptor was identified in a man aged 45-65 years with COVID-19, enrolled during active disease. Here the CDR3 reads CASSQDRAGETYEQYF. In DNA form, the CDR3 reads TGTGCCAGCAGCCAAGATAGGGCGGGAGAAACCTACGAGCAGTACTTC.